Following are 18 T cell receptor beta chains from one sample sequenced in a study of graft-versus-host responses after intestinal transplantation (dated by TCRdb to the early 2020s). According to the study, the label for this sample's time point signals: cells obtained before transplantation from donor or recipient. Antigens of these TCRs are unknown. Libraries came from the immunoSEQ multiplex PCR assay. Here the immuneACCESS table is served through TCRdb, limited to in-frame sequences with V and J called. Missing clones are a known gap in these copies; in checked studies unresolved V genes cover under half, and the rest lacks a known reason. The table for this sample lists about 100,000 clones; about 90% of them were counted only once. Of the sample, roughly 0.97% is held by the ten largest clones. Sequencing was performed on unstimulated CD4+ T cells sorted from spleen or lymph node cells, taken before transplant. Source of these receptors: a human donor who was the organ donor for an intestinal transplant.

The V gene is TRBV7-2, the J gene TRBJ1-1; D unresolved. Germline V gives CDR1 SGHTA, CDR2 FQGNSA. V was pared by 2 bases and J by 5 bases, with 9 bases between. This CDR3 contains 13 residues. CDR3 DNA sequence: TGTGCCAGCAGCTTACCGTCTCTGACTGAAGCTTTCTTT. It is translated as CASSLPSLTEAFF.

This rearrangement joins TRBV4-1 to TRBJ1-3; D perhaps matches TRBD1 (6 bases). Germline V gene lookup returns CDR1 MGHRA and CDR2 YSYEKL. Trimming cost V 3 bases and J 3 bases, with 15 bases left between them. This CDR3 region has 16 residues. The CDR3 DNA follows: TGCGCCAGCAGCCAGGGAACAGGGTATCGTGGAAACACCATATATTTT. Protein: CASSQGTGYRGNTIYF.

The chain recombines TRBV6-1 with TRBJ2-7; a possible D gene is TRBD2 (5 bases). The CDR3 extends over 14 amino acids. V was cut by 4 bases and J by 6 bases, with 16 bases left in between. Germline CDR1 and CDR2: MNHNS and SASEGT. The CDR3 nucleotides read TGTGCCAGCAGTGTCCGGGAAAGGGTCGGCGAGCAGTACTTC. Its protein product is CASSVRERVGEQYF.

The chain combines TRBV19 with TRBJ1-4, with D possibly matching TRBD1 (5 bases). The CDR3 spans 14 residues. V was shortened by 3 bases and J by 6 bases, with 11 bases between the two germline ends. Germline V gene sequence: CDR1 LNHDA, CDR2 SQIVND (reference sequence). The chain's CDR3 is CASSIGLRDEKLFF. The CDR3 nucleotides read TGTGCCAGTAGTATTGGCCTCAGGGATGAAAAACTGTTTTTT.

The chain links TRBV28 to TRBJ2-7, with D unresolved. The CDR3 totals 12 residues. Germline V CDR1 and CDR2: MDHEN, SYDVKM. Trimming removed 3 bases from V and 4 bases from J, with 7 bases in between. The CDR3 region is CASSFNVYEQYF. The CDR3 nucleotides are TGTGCCAGCAGTTTTAACGTTTACGAGCAGTACTTC.

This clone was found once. In DNA form, the CDR3 reads TGCGCCAGCAGCTTGGGTCGGAGGAGGACAGAGATGAACACTGAAGCTTTCTTT. Residues: CASSLGRRRTEMNTEAFF. This chain connects TRBV5-1 to TRBJ1-1, with D possibly TRBD1 on 6 matching bases. The CDR3 length is 18 residues. Per germline, CDR1 SGHRS and CDR2 YFSETQ. Trimming left V 0 bases short and J 0 bases short, with 18 bases between.

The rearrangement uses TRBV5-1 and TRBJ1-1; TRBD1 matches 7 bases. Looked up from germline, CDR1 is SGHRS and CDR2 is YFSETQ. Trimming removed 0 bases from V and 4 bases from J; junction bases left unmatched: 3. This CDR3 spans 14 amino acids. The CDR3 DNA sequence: TGCGCCAGCAGCTTGGCAGGGGGGGCCACTGAAGCTTTCTTT. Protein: CASSLAGGATEAFF.

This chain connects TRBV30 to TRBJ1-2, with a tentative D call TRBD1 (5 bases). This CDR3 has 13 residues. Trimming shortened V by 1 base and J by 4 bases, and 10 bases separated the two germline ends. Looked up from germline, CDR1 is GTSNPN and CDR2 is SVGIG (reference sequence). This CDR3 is CAWSGFRGYGYTF. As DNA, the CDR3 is TGTGCCTGGAGTGGTTTTAGGGGCTATGGCTACACCTTC.

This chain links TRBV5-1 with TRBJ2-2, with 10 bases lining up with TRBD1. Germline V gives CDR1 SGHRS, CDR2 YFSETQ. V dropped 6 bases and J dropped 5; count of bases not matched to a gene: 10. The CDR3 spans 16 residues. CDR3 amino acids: CASTLGGQGMTGELFF. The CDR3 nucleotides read TGCGCCAGCACCCTGGGGGGACAGGGGATGACCGGGGAGCTGTTTTTT.

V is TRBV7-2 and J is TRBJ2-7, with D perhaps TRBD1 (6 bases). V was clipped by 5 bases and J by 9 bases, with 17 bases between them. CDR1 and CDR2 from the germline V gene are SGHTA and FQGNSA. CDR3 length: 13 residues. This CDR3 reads CASSPDGGVRQYF. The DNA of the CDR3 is TGTGCCAGCAGCCCGGATGGGGGCGTCAGGCAGTACTTC.

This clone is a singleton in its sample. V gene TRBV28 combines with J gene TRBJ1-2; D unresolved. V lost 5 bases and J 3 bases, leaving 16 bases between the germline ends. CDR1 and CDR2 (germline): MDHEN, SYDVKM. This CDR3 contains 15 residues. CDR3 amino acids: CASSTPIGLYYGYTF. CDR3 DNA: TGTGCCAGCAGTACCCCTATCGGCCTCTACTATGGCTACACCTTC.

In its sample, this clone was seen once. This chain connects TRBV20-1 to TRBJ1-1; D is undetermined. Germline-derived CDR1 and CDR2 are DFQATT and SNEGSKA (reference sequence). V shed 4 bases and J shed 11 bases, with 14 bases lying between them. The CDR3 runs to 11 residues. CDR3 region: CSAIQPPTAFF. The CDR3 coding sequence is TGCAGTGCTATCCAACCCCCAACTGCTTTCTTT.

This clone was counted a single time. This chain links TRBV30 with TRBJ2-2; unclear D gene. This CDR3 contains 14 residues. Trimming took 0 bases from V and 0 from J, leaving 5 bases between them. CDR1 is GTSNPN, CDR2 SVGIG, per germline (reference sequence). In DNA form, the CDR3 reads TGTGCCTGGAGTGTACGAGCGAACACCGGGGAGCTGTTTTTT. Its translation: CAWSVRANTGELFF.

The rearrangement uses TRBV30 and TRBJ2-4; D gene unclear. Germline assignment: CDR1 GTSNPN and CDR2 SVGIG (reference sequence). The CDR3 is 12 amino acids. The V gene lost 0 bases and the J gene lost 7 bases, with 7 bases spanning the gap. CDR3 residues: CAWSVAGNIQYF. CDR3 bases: TGTGCCTGGAGTGTAGCTGGGAACATTCAGTACTTC.

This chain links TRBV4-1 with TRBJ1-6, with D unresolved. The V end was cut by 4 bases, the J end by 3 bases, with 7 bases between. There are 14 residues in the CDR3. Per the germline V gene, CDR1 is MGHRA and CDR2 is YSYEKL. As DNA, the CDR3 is TGCGCCAGCAGCCGGGGAGACTATAATTCACCCCTCCACTTT. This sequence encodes CASSRGDYNSPLHF.

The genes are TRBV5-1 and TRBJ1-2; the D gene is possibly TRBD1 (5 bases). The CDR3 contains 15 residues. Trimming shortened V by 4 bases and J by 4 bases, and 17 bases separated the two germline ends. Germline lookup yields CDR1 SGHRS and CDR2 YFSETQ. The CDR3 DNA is TGCGCCAGCAGCCCTTCCCTGACAGCTACCTATGGCTACACCTTC. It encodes CASSPSLTATYGYTF. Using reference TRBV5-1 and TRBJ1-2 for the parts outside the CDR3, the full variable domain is KAGVTQTPRYLIKTRGQQVTLSCSPISGHRSVSWYQQTPGQGLQFLFEYFSETQRNKGNFPGRFSGRQFSNSRSEMNVSTLELGDSALYLCASSPSLTATYGYTFGSGTRLTVV.

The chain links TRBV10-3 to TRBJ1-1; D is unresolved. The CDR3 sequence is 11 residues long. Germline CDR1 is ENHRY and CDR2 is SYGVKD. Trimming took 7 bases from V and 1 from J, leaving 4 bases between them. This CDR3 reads CAIKSNTEAFF. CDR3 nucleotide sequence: TGTGCCATCAAGTCGAACACTGAAGCTTTCTTT.

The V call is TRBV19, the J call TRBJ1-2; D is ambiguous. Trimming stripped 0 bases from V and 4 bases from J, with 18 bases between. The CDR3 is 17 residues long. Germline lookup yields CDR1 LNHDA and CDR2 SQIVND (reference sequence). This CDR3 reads CASSIDLVGGRTYGYTF. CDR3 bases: TGTGCCAGTAGTATAGATCTGGTAGGCGGCAGGACCTATGGCTACACCTTC.